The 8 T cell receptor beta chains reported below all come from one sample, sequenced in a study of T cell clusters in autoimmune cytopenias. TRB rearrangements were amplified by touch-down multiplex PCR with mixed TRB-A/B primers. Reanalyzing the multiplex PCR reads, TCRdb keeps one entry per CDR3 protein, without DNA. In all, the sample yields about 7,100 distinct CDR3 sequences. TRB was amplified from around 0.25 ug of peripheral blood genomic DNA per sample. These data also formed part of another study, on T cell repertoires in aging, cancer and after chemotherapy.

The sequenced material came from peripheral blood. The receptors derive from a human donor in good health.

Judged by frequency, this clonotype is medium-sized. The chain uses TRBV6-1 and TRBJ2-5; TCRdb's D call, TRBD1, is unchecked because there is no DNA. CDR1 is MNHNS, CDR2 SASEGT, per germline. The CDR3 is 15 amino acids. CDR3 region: CASSEWAGGQETQYF.

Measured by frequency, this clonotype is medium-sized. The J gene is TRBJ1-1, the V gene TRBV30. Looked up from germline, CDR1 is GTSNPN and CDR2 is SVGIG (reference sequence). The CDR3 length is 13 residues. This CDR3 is CAWSVLGNTEAFF.

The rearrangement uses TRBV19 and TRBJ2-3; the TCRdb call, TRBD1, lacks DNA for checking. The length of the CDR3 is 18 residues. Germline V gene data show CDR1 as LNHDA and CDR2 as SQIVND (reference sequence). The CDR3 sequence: CASSNPRDGGGITDTQYF.

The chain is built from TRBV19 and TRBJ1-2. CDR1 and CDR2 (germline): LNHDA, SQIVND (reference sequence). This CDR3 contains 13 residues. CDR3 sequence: CASSIEESYGYTF.

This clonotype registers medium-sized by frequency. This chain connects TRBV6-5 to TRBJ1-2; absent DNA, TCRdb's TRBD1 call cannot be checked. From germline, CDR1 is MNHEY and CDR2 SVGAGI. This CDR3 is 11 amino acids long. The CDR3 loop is CASGQGDGYTF.

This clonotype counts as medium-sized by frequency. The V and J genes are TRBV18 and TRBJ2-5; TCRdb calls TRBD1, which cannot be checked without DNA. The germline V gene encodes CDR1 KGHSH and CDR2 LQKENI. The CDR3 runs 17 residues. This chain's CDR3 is CASSHRNGPSTRETQYF.

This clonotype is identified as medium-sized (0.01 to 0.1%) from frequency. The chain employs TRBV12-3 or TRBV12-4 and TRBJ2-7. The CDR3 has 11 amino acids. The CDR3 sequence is CASSLINEQYF.

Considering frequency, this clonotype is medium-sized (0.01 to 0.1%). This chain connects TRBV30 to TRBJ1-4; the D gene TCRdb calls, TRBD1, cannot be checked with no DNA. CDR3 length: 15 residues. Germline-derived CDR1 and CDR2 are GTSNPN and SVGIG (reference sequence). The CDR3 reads CAWSRDRGSNEKLFF.